The clone carrying this T cell receptor beta chain was detected only a few times. Antigen unknown. These data belong to a study of T cells after yellow fever vaccination. Study-level findings and limits: The bulk population could contribute abundant contaminating clonotypes to FACS-sorted repertoires.

TCRdb reanalysed the 5' RACE reads using MiXCR and keeps one entry per CDR3 protein. Of 300,000 to 350,000 distinct CDR3 sequences in the sample, approximately 4.2% were seen once. V lost 7 bases, J lost 7 bases, and 13 bases stayed unmatched. There are 16 residues in the CDR3. CDR1 WSHSY and CDR2 SAAADI come from the germline V gene. Sequenced here: PBMCs, sampled 5 days after the yellow fever booster vaccination. The V and J genes are TRBV10-2 and TRBJ2-2; 9 positions match TRBD2. This clonotype originated in a man aged 18 to 29 who received the YFV17D yellow fever vaccine. This chain's CDR3 is CASNPSGTRFGGELFF. The CDR3 region has the DNA TGCGCCAGCAATCCTAGCGGGACTAGATTTGGCGGGGAGCTGTTTTTT.